This TCR beta chain was recovered during a study of T cells in Graves' hyperthyroidism and ophthalmopathy. The study's findings and limits: Within blood appeared most thyroid clonotypes that had expanded above 0.001.

CDR1 is SEHNR, CDR2 FQNEAQ, per germline (reference sequence). The CDR3 sequence is 13 residues long. The V and J ends lost 1 base and 7 bases respectively, with 10 bases between them. The diagnoses drew upon clinical symptoms, serum thyroxine and TRAb, thyroid ultrasound and orbital computed tomography. The sample holds a few counts of this clonotype. Its target is unknown. RNA transcripts yielded amplified TCR beta CDR3 regions. First-round RT-PCR with HTBI primers amplified the TCR CDR3 region. TCRdb re-analysed the multiplex PCR reads in MiXCR, keeping a single row per CDR3 protein. The top ten hold approximately 50% of the sample, which has 500,000 to 650,000 distinct CDR3 sequences, 15% to 20% seen once.

Sequenced input: blood. This receptor was taken from a man aged 35-49 years with Graves' ophthalmopathy. The V and J genes are TRBV7-9 and TRBJ1-1, with D unresolved. CDR3 in amino acids: CASSLGEQIEAFF. CDR3 DNA sequence: TGTGCCAGCAGCTTAGGAGAACAGATTGAAGCTTTCTTT.